Listed below are T cell receptor beta chains from one sample, sequenced in a study of cytomegalovirus exposure and HLA in healthy donors. TCRdb's table, derived via immunoSEQ multiplex PCR, lists solely in-frame clones and lacks some. The sample contains around 130,000 clones, under 85% of which appear only once. The sequenced sample was PBMCs. The receptors derive from a man aged 25 to 40 in good health and CMV-seronegative. Each CDR3 is given with its conserved first and last residue. A D gene is named only where the DNA matches it firmly. Clone size is shown for a subset of rows, as once, few, many or a class of expanded clone.

TRBV4-2	TRBD1	-	TRBJ2-1	CASSPTGGGNEQFF	TGTGCCAGCAGCCCTACAGGGGGCGGGAATGAGCAGTTCTTC
TRBV18	TRBD1	-	TRBJ1-5	CASSPIGTGVTQPQHF	TGTGCCAGCTCACCAATCGGGACAGGGGTAACTCAGCCCCAGCATTTT
TRBV5-4	TRBD2	few	TRBJ2-7	CASSWSTSGRSYEQYF	TGTGCCAGCAGCTGGAGTACTAGCGGGAGATCCTACGAGCAGTACTTC
TRBV6-5	-	-	TRBJ2-5	CASSYSIVGAGETQYF	TGTGCCAGCAGTTACTCGATCGTGGGGGCAGGGGAGACCCAGTACTTC
TRBV29-1	-	-	TRBJ2-1	CSVARLGLNEQFF	TGCAGCGTTGCTAGGTTGGGGCTCAATGAGCAGTTCTTC
TRBV20-1	-	-	TRBJ2-6	CSGIGVGVLTF	TGCAGTGGTATAGGGGTTGGCGTCCTGACTTTC
TRBV4-3	TRBD2	few	TRBJ2-1	CASSQDWSSSGYNEQFF	TGCGCCAGCAGCCAAGATTGGAGTTCTAGCGGATACAATGAGCAGTTCTTC
TRBV4-3	-	-	TRBJ1-6	CASSQVFFYNSPLHF	TGCGCCAGCAGCCAAGTATTTTTCTATAATTCACCCCTCCACTTT
TRBV30	-	few	TRBJ1-6	CAWSGTGQYNKYNSPLHF	TGTGCCTGGAGTGGCACTGGACAGTACAACAAGTATAATTCACCCCTCCACTTT
TRBV4-1	TRBD1	-	TRBJ1-1	CASSQGPSGGTEAFF	TGCGCCAGCAGCCAAGGACCCTCAGGGGGAACTGAAGCTTTCTTT
TRBV6-5	TRBD2	-	TRBJ2-1	CASSYRTSPYKFF	TGTGCCAGCAGTTACCGGACTAGCCCGTACAAGTTCTTC
TRBV9	-	few	TRBJ2-2	CASSVLSTGELFF	TGTGCCAGCAGCGTTTTGTCAACCGGGGAGCTGTTTTTT
TRBV6-5	-	once	TRBJ2-5	CASSLRTDQETQYF	TGTGCCAGCAGCCTGAGGACAGACCAAGAGACCCAGTACTTC
TRBV7-9	TRBD2	-	TRBJ2-2	CASSSPGEGDVLFF	TGTGCCAGCAGCTCCCCGGGGGAGGGTGACGTGCTGTTTTTT
TRBV23-1	TRBD2	-	TRBJ2-1	CASSQSDFPSGGVYNEQFF	TGCGCCAGCAGTCAATCAGACTTTCCTAGCGGTGGCGTCTACAATGAGCAGTTCTTC
TRBV28	TRBD1	-	TRBJ1-5	CASSTRRQGDDQPQHF	TGTGCCAGCAGCACAAGAAGGCAGGGGGACGATCAGCCCCAGCATTTT
TRBV5-6	TRBD2	-	TRBJ2-7	CASSLGAGGPGHEQYF	TGTGCCAGCAGCTTGGGGGCGGGAGGGCCGGGCCACGAGCAGTACTTC
TRBV18	-	-	TRBJ1-1	CASSPKGDAEAFF	TGTGCCAGCTCACCGAAGGGGGACGCTGAAGCTTTCTTT
TRBV7-6	TRBD1	-	TRBJ2-5	CASSQIVDRGRETQYF	TGTGCCAGCAGCCAGATAGTGGACAGGGGACGAGAGACCCAGTACTTC
TRBV29-1	TRBD2	-	TRBJ2-7	CSVEGGGVHEQYF	TGCAGCGTTGAAGGGGGAGGGGTCCACGAGCAGTACTTC
TRBV19	TRBD1	-	TRBJ2-3	CASSMIRGTGQVTDTQYF	TGTGCCAGTAGTATGATTCGCGGGACGGGACAGGTCACAGATACGCAGTATTTT
TRBV9	TRBD1	-	TRBJ1-2	CASSPTGGGYNGYTF	TGTGCCAGCAGCCCAACGGGAGGGGGCTATAATGGCTACACCTTC
TRBV5-8	TRBD1	-	TRBJ1-1	CASSPRTGVSTEAFF	TGTGCCAGCAGCCCACGGACAGGCGTGAGCACTGAAGCTTTCTTT
TRBV27	-	once	TRBJ1-1	CASSLFRNTEAFF	TGTGCCAGCAGTTTATTCCGGAACACTGAAGCTTTCTTT